This T cell receptor beta chain was captured in a study of CD8 T cells in ankylosing spondylitis. The germline V and J ends were trimmed by 0 bases and 1 base, with 9 bases remaining between them. The CDR3 totals 16 residues. Germline V CDR1 and CDR2: MNHEY, SVGAGI. One entry per CDR3 protein, called by TCRdb with MiXCR from the 5' RACE reads. The repertoire has 270,000 or so distinct CDR3 sequences, about a sixth of them found once; the top ten carry roughly a third. Findings and limits, study-wide: The study looked at matched synovial fluid samples from ankylosing spondylitis patients. Disease-linked clones were reported to be significantly enriched there.

This clonotype was seen ten or more times. What it binds is not known. This receptor was identified in a male donor with ankylosing spondylitis or in good health (not recorded which). This chain connects TRBV6-5 to TRBJ2-2; D is possibly TRBD2 (5 bases). Material for sequencing was blood, either unsorted or a sorted T cell fraction (not recorded which). In nucleotides, the CDR3 is TGTGCCAGCAGTTACTCGAGGGTGGAGAACACCGGGGAGCTGTTTTTT. The encoded protein is CASSYSRVENTGELFF.